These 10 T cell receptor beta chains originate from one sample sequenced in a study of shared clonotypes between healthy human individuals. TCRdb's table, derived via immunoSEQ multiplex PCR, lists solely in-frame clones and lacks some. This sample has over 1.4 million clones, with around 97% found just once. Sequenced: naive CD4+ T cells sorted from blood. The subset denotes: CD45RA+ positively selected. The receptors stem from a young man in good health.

In nucleotides, the CDR3 is TGTGCCAGCAGCTTAGCGTCGGACAACGTCAATGAGCAGTTCTTC. Its translation: CASSLASDNVNEQFF. The chain joins TRBV7-2 to TRBJ2-1; a possible D gene is TRBD1 (5 bases). The CDR3 contains 15 residues. In germline, CDR1 is SGHTA, CDR2 FQGNSA. Trimming took 0 bases from V and 6 from J, leaving 12 bases between them.

This CDR3 is CASTPRGKISGYEQYF. The CDR3, as DNA: TGTGCCAGCACTCCCCGAGGGAAAATCTCCGGCTACGAGCAGTACTTC. The chain employs TRBV2 and TRBJ2-7; maybe TRBD2 (5 bases). The CDR3 sequence is 16 residues long. Germline V CDR1 and CDR2: SNHLY, FYNNEI. V was clipped by 7 bases and J by 3 bases, with 22 bases between them.

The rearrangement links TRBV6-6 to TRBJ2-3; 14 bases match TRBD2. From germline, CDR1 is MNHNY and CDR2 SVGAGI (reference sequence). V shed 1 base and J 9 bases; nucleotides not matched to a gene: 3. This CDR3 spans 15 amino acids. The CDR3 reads CASSYLGLAGATQYF. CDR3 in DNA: TGTGCCAGCAGTTACTTGGGACTAGCGGGAGCGACGCAGTATTTT.

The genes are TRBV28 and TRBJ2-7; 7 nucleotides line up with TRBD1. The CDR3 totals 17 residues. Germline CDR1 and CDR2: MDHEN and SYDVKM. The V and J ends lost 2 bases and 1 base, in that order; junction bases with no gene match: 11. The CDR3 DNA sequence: TGTGCCAGCAGTTTAGCCGGACAGGACCCGGTTTCCTACGAGCAGTACTTC. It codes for CASSLAGQDPVSYEQYF.

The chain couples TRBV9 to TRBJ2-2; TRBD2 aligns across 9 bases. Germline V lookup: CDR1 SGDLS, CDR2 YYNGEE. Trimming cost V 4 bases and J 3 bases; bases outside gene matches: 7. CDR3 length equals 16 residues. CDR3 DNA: TGTGCCAGCAGCCCGTTTAGCGGGAGTTACACCGGGGAGCTGTTTTTT. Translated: CASSPFSGSYTGELFF.

The CDR3 nucleotides read TGTGCCAGCCAGGTGCGGACAGTACTCTATGGCTACACCTTC. It translates to CASQVRTVLYGYTF. V usage is TRBV6-6 and J usage is TRBJ1-2; tentatively, D is TRBD1 (6 bases). CDR3 length: 14 residues. Germline-derived CDR1 and CDR2 are MNHNY and SVGAGI (reference sequence). V dropped 8 bases and J dropped 4 bases, with 17 bases sitting between them.

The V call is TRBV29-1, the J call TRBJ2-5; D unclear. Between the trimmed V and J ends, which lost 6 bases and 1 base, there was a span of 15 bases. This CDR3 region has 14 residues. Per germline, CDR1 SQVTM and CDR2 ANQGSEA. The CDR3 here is CSVAPGGFQETQYF. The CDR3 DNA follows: TGCAGCGTCGCGCCGGGCGGATTCCAAGAGACCCAGTACTTC.

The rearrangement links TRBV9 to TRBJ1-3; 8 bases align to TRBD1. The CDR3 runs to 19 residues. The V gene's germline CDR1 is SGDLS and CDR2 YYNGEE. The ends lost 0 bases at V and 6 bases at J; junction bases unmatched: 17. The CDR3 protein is CASSVAPQQSTGVENTIYF. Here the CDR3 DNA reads TGTGCCAGCAGCGTAGCTCCCCAACAATCGACAGGGGTGGAAAACACCATATATTTT. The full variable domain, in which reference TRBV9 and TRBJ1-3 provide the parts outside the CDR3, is DSGVTQTPKHLITATGQRVTLRCSPRSGDLSVYWYQQSLDQGLQFLIQYYNGEERAKGNILERFSAQQFPDLHSELNLSSLELGDSALYFCASSVAPQQSTGVENTIYFGEGSWLTVV.

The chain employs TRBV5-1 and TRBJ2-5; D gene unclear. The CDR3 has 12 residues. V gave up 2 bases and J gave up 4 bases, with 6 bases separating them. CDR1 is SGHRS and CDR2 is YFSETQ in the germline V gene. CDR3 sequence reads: CASSFESETQYF. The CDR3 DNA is TGCGCCAGCAGCTTTGAATCAGAGACCCAGTACTTC.

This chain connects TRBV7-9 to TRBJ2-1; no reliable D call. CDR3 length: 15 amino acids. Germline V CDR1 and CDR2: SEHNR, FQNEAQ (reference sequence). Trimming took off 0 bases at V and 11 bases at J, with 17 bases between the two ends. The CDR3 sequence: CASSLALGLGIQQFF. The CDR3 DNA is TGTGCCAGCAGCTTAGCTCTAGGTCTGGGGATTCAGCAGTTCTTC. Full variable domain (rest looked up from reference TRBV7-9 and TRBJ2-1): DTGVSQNPRHKITKRGQNVTFRCDPISEHNRLYWYRQTLGQGPEFLTYFQNEAQLEKSRLLSDRFSAERPKGSFSTLEIQRTEQGDSAMYLCASSLALGLGIQQFFGPGTRLTVL.